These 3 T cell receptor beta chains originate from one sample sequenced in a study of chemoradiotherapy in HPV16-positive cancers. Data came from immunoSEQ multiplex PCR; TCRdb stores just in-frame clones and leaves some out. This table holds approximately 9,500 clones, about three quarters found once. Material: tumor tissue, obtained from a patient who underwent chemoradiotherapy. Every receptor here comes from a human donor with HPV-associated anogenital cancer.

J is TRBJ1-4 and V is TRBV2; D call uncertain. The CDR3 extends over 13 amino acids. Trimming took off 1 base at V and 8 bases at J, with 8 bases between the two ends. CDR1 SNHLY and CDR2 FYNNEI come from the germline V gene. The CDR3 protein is CASSEGGREKLFF. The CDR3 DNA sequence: TGTGCCAGCAGTGAAGGTGGGCGAGAAAAACTGTTTTTT.

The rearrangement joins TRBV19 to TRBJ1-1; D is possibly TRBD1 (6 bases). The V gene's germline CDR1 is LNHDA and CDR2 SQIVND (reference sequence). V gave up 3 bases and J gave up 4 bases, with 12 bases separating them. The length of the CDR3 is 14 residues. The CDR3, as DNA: TGTGCCAGTAGTATGACAGGTACGGGCACTGAAGCTTTCTTT. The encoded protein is CASSMTGTGTEAFF.

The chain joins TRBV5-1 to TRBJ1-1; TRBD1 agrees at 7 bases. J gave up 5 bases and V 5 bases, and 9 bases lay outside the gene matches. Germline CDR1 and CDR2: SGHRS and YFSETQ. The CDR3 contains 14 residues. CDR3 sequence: CASSPDRVQTEAFF. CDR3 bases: TGCGCCAGCAGTCCTGACAGGGTACAGACTGAAGCTTTCTTT.